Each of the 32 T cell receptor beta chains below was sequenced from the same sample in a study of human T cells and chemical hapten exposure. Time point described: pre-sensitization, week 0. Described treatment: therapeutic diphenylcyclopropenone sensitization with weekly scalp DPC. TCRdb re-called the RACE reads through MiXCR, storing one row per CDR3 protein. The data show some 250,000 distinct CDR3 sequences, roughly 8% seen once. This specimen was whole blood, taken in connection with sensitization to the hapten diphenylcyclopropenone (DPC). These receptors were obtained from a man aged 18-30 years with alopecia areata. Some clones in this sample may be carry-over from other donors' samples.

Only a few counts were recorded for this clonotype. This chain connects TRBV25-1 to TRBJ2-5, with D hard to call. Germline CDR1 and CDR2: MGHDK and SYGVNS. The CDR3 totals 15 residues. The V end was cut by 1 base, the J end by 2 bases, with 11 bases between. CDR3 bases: TGTGCCAGCAGTGAATGGCGGCTAGAACAAGAGACCCAGTACTTC. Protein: CASSEWRLEQETQYF.

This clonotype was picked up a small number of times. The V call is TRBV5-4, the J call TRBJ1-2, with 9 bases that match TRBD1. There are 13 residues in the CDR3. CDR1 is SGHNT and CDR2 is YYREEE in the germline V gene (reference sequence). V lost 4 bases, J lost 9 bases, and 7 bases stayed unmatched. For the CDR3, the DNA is TGTGCCAGCAGCAGGACAGGGGACAACCGCTACACCTTC. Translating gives CASSRTGDNRYTF.

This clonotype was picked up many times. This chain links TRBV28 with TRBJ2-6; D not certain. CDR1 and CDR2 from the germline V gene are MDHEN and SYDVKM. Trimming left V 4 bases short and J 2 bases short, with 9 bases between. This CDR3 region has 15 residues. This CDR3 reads CASSSFNAGANVLTF. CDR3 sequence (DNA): TGTGCCAGCAGTTCCTTTAATGCTGGGGCCAACGTCCTGACTTTC.

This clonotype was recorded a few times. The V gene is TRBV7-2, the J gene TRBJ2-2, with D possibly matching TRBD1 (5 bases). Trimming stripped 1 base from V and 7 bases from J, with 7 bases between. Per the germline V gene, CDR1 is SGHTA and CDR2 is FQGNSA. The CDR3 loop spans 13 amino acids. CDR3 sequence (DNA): TGTGCCAGCAGCTTAGGGCAGGGCGGGGAGCTGTTTTTT. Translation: CASSLGQGGELFF.

CDR3 nucleotide sequence: TGTGCCAGCAGCTTATTAGGGGCCACCCGTGGCTACGAGCAGTACTTC. It codes for CASSLLGATRGYEQYF. The chain combines TRBV7-9 with TRBJ2-7, with D possibly TRBD1 on 5 matching bases. Germline CDR1 SEHNR, CDR2 FQNEAQ (reference sequence). This CDR3 is built from 16 residues. The V end was cut by 2 bases, the J end by 3 bases, with 17 bases between.

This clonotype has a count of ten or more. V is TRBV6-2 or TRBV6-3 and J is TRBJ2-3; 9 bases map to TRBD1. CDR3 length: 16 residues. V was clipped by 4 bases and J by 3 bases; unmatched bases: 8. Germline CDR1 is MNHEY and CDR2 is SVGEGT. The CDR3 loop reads CASSSWDREATDTQYF. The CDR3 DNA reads TGTGCCAGCAGTTCTTGGGACAGGGAAGCGACAGATACGCAGTATTTT.

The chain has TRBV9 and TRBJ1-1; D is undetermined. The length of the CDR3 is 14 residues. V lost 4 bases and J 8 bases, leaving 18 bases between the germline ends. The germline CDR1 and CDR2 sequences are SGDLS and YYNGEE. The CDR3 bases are TGTGCCAGCAGCCCCTACGGGAAAGGAGTGGAAGCTTTCTTT. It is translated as CASSPYGKGVEAFF.

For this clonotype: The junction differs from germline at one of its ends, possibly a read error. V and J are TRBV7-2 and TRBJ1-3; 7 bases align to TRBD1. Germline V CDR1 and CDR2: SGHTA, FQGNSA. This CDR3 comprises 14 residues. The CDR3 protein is CASTTTGPGNTIHF. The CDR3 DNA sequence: TGTGCCAGCACCACGACAGGGCCAGGAAACACCATACATTTT. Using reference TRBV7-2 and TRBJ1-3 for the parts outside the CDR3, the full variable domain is GAGVSQSPSNKVTEKGKDVELRCDPISGHTALYWYRQSLGQGLEFLIYFQGNSAPDKSGLPSDRFSAERTGGSVSTLTIQRTQQEDSAVYLCASTTTGPGNTIHFGEGSWLTVV.

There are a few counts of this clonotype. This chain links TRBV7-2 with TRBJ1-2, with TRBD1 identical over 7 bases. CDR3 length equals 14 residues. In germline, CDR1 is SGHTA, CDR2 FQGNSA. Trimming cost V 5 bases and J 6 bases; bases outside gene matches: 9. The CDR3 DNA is TGTGCCAGCAGCCCCAACAGGGGAACACATGGCTACACCTTC. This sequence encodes CASSPNRGTHGYTF.

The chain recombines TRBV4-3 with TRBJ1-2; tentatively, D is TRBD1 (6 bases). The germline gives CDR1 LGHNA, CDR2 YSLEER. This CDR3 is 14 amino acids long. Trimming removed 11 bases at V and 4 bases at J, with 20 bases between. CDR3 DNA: TGCGCCTCCGGTGAGCCGGGACAACGCTATGGCTACACCTTC. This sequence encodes CASGEPGQRYGYTF.

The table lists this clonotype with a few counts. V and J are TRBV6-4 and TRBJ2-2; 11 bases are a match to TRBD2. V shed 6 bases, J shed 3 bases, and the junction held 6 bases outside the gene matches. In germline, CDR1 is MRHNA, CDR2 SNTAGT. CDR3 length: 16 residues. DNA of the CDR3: TGTGCCAGCAGCGATTCTAGCGGGGGGCACACCGGGGAGCTGTTTTTT. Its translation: CASSDSSGGHTGELFF.

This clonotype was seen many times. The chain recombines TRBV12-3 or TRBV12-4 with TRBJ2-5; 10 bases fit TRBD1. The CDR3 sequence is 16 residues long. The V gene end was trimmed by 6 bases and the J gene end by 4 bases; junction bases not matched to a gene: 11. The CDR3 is CASSQSDRGRGETQYF. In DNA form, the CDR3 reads TGTGCCAGCAGCCAGAGCGACAGGGGGCGCGGAGAGACCCAGTACTTC.

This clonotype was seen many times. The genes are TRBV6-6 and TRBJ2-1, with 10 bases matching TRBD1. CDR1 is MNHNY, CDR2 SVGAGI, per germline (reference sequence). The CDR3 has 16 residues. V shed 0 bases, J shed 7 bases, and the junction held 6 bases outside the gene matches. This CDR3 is CASSYSRDRGLNEQFF. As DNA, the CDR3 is TGTGCCAGCAGTTACTCCCGGGACAGGGGATTGAATGAGCAGTTCTTC.

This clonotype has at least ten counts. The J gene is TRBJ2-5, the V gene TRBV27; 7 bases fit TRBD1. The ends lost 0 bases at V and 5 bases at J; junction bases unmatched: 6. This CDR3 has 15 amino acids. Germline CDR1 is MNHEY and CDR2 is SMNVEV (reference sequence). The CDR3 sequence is CASSLSRGLGETQYF. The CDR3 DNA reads TGTGCCAGCAGTTTATCCAGGGGGTTAGGGGAGACCCAGTACTTC.

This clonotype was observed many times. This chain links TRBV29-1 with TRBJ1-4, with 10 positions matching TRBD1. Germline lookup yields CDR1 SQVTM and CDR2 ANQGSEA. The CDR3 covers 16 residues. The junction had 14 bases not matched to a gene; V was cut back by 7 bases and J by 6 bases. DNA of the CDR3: TGCAGCGCCCGAATTGCGGGACAGGGGAGGTATGAAAAACTGTTTTTT. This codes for CSARIAGQGRYEKLFF.

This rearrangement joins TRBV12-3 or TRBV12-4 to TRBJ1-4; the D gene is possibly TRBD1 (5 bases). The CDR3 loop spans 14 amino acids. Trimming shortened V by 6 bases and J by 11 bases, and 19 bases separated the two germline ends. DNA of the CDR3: TGTGCCAGCAGGTCCGGGACCGGGGAGGGGAAACTGTTTTTT. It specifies CASRSGTGEGKLFF.

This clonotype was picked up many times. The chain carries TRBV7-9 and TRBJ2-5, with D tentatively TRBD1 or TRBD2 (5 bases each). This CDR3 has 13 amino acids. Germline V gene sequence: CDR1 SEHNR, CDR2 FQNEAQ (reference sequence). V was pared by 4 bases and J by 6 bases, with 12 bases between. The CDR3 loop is CASSSGDGKTQYF. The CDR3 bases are TGTGCCAGCAGCTCCGGGGACGGGAAGACCCAGTACTTC. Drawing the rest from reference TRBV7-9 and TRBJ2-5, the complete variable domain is DTGVSQNPRHKITKRGQNVTFRCDPISEHNRLYWYRQTLGQGPEFLTYFQNEAQLEKSRLLSDRFSAERPKGSFSTLEIQRTEQGDSAMYLCASSSGDGKTQYFGPGTRLLVL.

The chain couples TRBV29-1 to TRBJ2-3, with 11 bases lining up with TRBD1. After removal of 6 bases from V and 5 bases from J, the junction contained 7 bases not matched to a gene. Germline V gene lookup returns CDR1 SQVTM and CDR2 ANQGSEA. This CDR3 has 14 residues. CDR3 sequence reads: CSVGDRGSGDTQYF. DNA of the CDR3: TGCAGCGTGGGGGACAGGGGGTCGGGAGATACGCAGTATTTT.

The CDR3 loop reads CASNRPGGHYGYTF. CDR3 DNA sequence: TGTGCCAGCAACCGGCCGGGGGGCCACTATGGCTACACCTTC. The rearrangement joins TRBV7-9 to TRBJ1-2; a possible D gene is TRBD1 (6 bases). Trimming took off 7 bases at V and 3 bases at J, with 15 bases between the two ends. The CDR3 is made up of 14 amino acids. From germline, CDR1 is SEHNR and CDR2 FQNEAQ (reference sequence).

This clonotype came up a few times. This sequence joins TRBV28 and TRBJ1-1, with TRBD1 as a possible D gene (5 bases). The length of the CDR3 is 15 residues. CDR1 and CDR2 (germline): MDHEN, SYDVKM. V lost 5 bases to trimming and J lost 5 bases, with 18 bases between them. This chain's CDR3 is CASSDMGRSRTEAFF. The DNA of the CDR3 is TGTGCCAGCAGTGATATGGGACGGTCCAGGACTGAAGCTTTCTTT. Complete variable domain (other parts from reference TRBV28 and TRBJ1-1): DVKVTQSSRYLVKRTGEKVFLECVQDMDHENMFWYRQDPGLGLRLIYFSYDVKMKEKGDIPEGYSVSREKKERFSLILESASTNQTSMYLCASSDMGRSRTEAFFGQGTRLTVV.

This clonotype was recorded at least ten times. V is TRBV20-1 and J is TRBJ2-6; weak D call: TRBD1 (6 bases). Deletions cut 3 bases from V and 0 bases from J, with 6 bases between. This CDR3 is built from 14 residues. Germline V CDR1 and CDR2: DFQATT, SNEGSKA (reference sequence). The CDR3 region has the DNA TGCAGTGCTAGGGACAGCTCTGGGGCCAACGTCCTGACTTTC. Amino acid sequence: CSARDSSGANVLTF.

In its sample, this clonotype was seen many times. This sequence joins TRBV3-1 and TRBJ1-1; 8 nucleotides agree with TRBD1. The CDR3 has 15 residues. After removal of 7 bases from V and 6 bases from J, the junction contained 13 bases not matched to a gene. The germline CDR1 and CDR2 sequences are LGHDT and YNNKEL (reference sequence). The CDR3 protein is CASTGGWTGRAEAFF. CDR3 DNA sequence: TGTGCCAGCACCGGGGGTTGGACAGGGAGGGCTGAAGCTTTCTTT.

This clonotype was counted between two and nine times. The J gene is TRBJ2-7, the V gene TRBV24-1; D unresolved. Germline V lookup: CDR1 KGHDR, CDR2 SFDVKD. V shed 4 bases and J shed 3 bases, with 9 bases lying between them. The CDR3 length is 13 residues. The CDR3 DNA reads TGTGCCACCAGTGACCCCTCCCTCTACGAGCAGTACGTC. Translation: CATSDPSLYEQYV.

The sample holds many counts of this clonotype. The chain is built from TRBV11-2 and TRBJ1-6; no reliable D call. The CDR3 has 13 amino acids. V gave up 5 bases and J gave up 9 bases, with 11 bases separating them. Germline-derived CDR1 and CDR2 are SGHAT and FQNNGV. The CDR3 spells CASSQGGGSPLHF. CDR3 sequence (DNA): TGTGCCAGCAGCCAAGGTGGTGGTTCACCCCTCCACTTT.

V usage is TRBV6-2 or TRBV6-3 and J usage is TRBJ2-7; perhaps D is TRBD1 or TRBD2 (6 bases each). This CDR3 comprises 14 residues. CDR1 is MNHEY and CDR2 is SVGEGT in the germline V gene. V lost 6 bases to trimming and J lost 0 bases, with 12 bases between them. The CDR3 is CASRRGVGSYEQYF. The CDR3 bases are TGTGCCAGCAGGAGGGGGGTGGGCTCCTACGAGCAGTACTTC.

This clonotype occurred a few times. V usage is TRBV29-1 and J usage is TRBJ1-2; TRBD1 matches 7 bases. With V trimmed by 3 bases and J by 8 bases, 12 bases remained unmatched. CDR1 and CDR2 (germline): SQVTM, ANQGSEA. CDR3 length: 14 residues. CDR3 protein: CSVDRGDLLTGYTF. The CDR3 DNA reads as TGCAGCGTTGACAGGGGGGACCTCTTGACGGGCTACACCTTC.

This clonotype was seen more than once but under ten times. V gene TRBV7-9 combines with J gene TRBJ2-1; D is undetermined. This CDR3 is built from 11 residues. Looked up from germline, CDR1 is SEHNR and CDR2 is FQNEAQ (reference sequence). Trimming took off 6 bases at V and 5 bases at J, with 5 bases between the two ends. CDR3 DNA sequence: TGTGCCAGCAGACGAGACAATGAGCAGTTCTTC. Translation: CASRRDNEQFF.

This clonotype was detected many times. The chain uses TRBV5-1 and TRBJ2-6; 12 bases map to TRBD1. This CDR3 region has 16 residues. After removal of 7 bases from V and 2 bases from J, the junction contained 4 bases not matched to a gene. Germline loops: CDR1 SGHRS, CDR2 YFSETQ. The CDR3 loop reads CASGDRGQAGANVLTF. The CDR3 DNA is TGCGCCAGCGGGGACAGGGGGCAAGCTGGGGCCAACGTCCTGACTTTC.

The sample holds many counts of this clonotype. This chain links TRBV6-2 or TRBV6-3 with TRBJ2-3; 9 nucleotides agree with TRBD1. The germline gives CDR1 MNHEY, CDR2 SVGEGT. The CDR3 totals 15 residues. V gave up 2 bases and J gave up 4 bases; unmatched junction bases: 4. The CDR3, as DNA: TGTGCCAGCAGTTACGGACAGGGGAGCCCAGATACGCAGTATTTT. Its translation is CASSYGQGSPDTQYF.

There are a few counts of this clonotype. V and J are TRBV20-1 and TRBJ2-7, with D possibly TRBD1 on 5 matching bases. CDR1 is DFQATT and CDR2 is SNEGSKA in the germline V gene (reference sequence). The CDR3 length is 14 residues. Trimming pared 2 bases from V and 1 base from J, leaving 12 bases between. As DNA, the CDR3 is TGCAGTGCTAGACTCAAGGGGCATTCCTACGAGCAGTACTTC. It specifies CSARLKGHSYEQYF.

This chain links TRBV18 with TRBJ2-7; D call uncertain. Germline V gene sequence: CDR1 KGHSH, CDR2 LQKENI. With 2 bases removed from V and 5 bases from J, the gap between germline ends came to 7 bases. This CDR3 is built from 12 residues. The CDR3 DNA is TGTGCCAGCTCACCAAATAGGGACGAGCAGTACGTC. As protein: CASSPNRDEQYV.

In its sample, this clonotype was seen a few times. CDR3 loop: CASRRDRVWYNEQFF. Written as DNA, the CDR3 is TGTGCCAGCAGAAGGGACAGGGTTTGGTACAATGAGCAGTTCTTC. This chain links TRBV6-2 or TRBV6-3 with TRBJ2-1; 9 bases line up with TRBD1. The V and J ends lost 6 bases and 4 bases, in that order; junction bases with no gene match: 7. The CDR3 is made up of 15 amino acids. CDR1 is MNHEY, CDR2 SVGEGT, per germline.